The 26 T cell receptor beta chains below come from one sample, sequenced in a study of shared clonotypes between healthy human individuals. The method was immunoSEQ multiplex PCR; TCRdb's version includes in-frame clones alone and lacks a portion of them. This sample carries some 1,400,000 clones, roughly 96% of them seen once, and the ten largest clones take about 1%. The specimen was naive CD4+ T cells sorted from blood. Regarding subset: CD45RA+ positively selected. The receptors originated from a man aged 25 to 40 in good health.

This chain connects TRBV7-9 to TRBJ2-7, with 8 bases identical to TRBD1. CDR3 length: 14 residues. Germline CDR1 SEHNR, CDR2 FQNEAQ (reference sequence). Unmatched junction bases numbered 8, after V lost 5 bases and J lost 5 bases. The CDR3 DNA reads TGTGCCAGCAGCCTTAAAGGCAGGGGGCACGAGCAGTACTTC. This encodes CASSLKGRGHEQYF.

This chain links TRBV6-6 with TRBJ2-1; 9 bases are shared with TRBD2. Germline CDR1 and CDR2: MNHNY and SVGAGI (reference sequence). After removal of 6 bases from V and 12 bases from J, the junction contained 15 bases not matched to a gene. The CDR3 loop spans 15 amino acids. The CDR3 DNA sequence: TGTGCCAGCAGCCAAGCGGGGGGACCGGCAATGGGGCAGTTCTTC. Translated: CASSQAGGPAMGQFF.

On this clone: Other DNA sequences of this sample code for an identical CDR3. The gene calls are TRBV28 and TRBJ1-5; 7 bases are shared with TRBD1. This CDR3 is 15 amino acids long. Germline loops: CDR1 MDHEN, CDR2 SYDVKM. V trimming: 2 bases; J trimming: 3 bases; junction bases outside the gene matches: 4. CDR3 loop: CASSLGRGYNQPQHF. The CDR3 DNA follows: TGTGCCAGCAGTTTAGGCAGGGGGTACAATCAGCCCCAGCATTTT.

V usage is TRBV4-3 and J usage is TRBJ2-3, with 7 nucleotides matching TRBD1. J gave up 6 bases and V 1 base, and 4 bases lay outside the gene matches. CDR3 size: 14 residues. Germline V gene data show CDR1 as LGHNA and CDR2 as YSLEER. The CDR3 coding sequence is TGCGCCAGCAGCCAAGTAGGGGGCCCGGATACGCAGTATTTT. Translated, it gives CASSQVGGPDTQYF.

This chain links TRBV6-4 with TRBJ2-7; D ambiguous. V was cut by 4 bases and J by 1 base, with 14 bases left in between. Germline assignment: CDR1 MRHNA and CDR2 SNTAGT. The CDR3 consists of 15 residues. CDR3 region: CASSAEPGSSYEQYF. The CDR3 DNA sequence: TGTGCCAGCAGTGCGGAGCCAGGTTCTTCCTACGAGCAGTACTTC.

The CDR3 reads CASSLIYEQYF. The CDR3 DNA sequence: TGTGCCAGCAGCCTAATATACGAGCAGTACTTC. The V gene is TRBV11-2, the J gene TRBJ2-7; D unresolved. Germline CDR1 is SGHAT and CDR2 is FQNNGV. Trimming cost V 5 bases and J 4 bases, with 6 bases left between them. There are 11 residues in the CDR3.

The chain couples TRBV28 to TRBJ2-7; D is possibly TRBD1 or TRBD2 (5 bases each). This CDR3 region has 15 residues. V lost 3 bases and J lost 7, with 19 bases in between. CDR1 and CDR2 from the germline V gene are MDHEN and SYDVKM. The CDR3 protein is CASSFLGGVLGEQYF. The CDR3 nucleotides read TGTGCCAGCAGTTTTCTTGGGGGAGTATTAGGTGAGCAGTACTTC.

V is TRBV27 and J is TRBJ2-2; the D gene is possibly TRBD1 (6 bases). Trimming removed 5 bases from V and 0 bases from J, with 16 bases in between. The CDR3 has 17 residues. The germline CDR1 and CDR2 sequences are MNHEY and SMNVEV (reference sequence). The CDR3 DNA reads TGTGCCAGCAGTCAACGCCAGGGGTACGCGAACACCGGGGAGCTGTTTTTT. This translates into CASSQRQGYANTGELFF.

The CDR3 region is CASRTGHQRYEQYF. As DNA, the CDR3 is TGTGCCAGTAGGACGGGACACCAGCGCTACGAGCAGTACTTC. The V call is TRBV19, the J call TRBJ2-7; TRBD1 is a possible D gene (6 bases). Trimming cost V 6 bases and J 3 bases, with 15 bases left between them. CDR1 LNHDA and CDR2 SQIVND come from the germline V gene (reference sequence). This CDR3 contains 14 residues.

The rearrangement links TRBV7-6 to TRBJ2-7, with TRBD2 matching 9 bases. V dropped 8 bases and J dropped 3; count of bases not matched to a gene: 5. Germline V lookup: CDR1 SGHVS, CDR2 FNYEAQ. The CDR3 is 13 amino acids. The CDR3 DNA is TGTGCCAGCGGGTTAGCGGGAGTCTACGAGCAGTACTTC. Amino acid sequence: CASGLAGVYEQYF.

This chain uses TRBV2 with TRBJ1-2, with 7 bases fitting TRBD1. The J segment lost 4 bases and the V segment lost 1 base, leaving 9 bases of the junction unmatched. The germline V gene encodes CDR1 SNHLY and CDR2 FYNNEI. This CDR3 is built from 16 residues. Here the CDR3 reads CASSEGTGARGYGYTF. The CDR3 nucleotides are TGTGCCAGCAGTGAAGGTACAGGGGCGCGGGGCTATGGCTACACCTTC.

CDR3 loop: CASSTNTGEGTDTQYF. The CDR3, as DNA: TGCGCCAGCAGCACCAATACAGGGGAGGGCACAGATACGCAGTATTTT. The V gene is TRBV4-1, the J gene TRBJ2-3; possible D gene TRBD1, 7 bases. Per germline, CDR1 MGHRA and CDR2 YSYEKL. V lost 5 bases and J 1 base, leaving 16 bases between the germline ends. This CDR3 is built from 16 residues.

This clone was seen a handful of times. The gene calls are TRBV5-4 and TRBJ1-3, with TRBD1 matching over 8 bases. The V gene end was trimmed by 4 bases and the J gene end by 0 bases; junction bases not matched to a gene: 6. Germline CDR1 and CDR2: SGHNT and YYREEE (reference sequence). The CDR3 is 16 residues long. Here the CDR3 DNA reads TGTGCCAGCAGCGGGGGACAGGCCGCCTCTGGAAACACCATATATTTT. This sequence encodes CASSGGQAASGNTIYF.

The chain is built from TRBV28 and TRBJ2-1, with 7 bases fitting TRBD1. Germline assignment: CDR1 MDHEN and CDR2 SYDVKM. J lost 9 bases, V lost 3 bases, and 14 bases had no gene match. This CDR3 spans 16 amino acids. Here the CDR3 reads CASSFPRGLSFGEQFF. CDR3 bases: TGTGCCAGCAGTTTTCCCAGGGGGTTGTCTTTCGGTGAGCAGTTCTTC.

The V and J genes are TRBV19 and TRBJ2-3; TRBD2 agrees at 10 bases. J was trimmed by 1 base and V by 6 bases; bases with no gene match: 16. This CDR3 is built from 19 residues. The germline V gene has CDR1 LNHDA and CDR2 SQIVND (reference sequence). DNA for the CDR3: TGTGCCAGTAGCGATTATCCGGGCTTCGGACTAGCGGGCACAGATACGCAGTATTTT. Protein product: CASSDYPGFGLAGTDTQYF.

CDR3 nucleotide sequence: TGTGCCTGGAGTTCCTCGACAGGGTTGTGGACTAATGAGCAGTTCTTC. Amino acids: CAWSSSTGLWTNEQFF. This chain uses TRBV30 with TRBJ2-1; the match to TRBD1 covers 7 bases. CDR3 length equals 16 residues. V dropped 2 bases and J dropped 7; count of bases not matched to a gene: 14. CDR1 GTSNPN and CDR2 SVGIG come from the germline V gene (reference sequence).

The chain combines TRBV5-1 with TRBJ2-1; 7 bases are a match to TRBD2. Trimming took 6 bases from V and 6 from J; bases not matched to a gene: 15. The CDR3 runs 16 residues. Germline CDR1 reads SGHRS; CDR2 reads YFSETQ. DNA for the CDR3: TGCGCCAGCAAGGAAGGAGAAGGACTAGTTCTCAATGAGCAGTTCTTC. The encoded protein is CASKEGEGLVLNEQFF.

The chain is built from TRBV5-1 and TRBJ2-7; perhaps TRBD1 as D (6 bases). The CDR3 runs 16 residues. CDR1 is SGHRS and CDR2 is YFSETQ in the germline V gene. V was pared by 0 bases and J by 0 bases, with 13 bases between. CDR3 nucleotide sequence: TGCGCCAGCAGCTTGGGGTTGGCAGGGGCCTCCTACGAGCAGTACTTC. Translated: CASSLGLAGASYEQYF.

The chain is built from TRBV4-3 and TRBJ1-2; D is undetermined. The CDR3 loop spans 16 amino acids. Per the germline V gene, CDR1 is LGHNA and CDR2 is YSLEER. V lost 1 base and J lost 2, with 14 bases in between. The CDR3 nucleotides read TGCGCCAGCAGCCAAGCGTACGGAGGGTCCAACTATGGCTACACCTTC. This sequence encodes CASSQAYGGSNYGYTF.

V is TRBV29-1 and J is TRBJ2-1, with D possibly being TRBD2 (5 bases). The ends were cut back, 0 bases at V and 3 bases at J, with 12 bases in the middle. This CDR3 is built from 15 residues. The V gene's germline CDR1 is SQVTM and CDR2 ANQGSEA. The CDR3 bases are TGCAGCGTTGAAGAAGGCCTAGCCTTCTACAATGAGCAGTTCTTC. It codes for CSVEEGLAFYNEQFF.

The gene calls are TRBV18 and TRBJ2-2; a possible D gene is TRBD1 (6 bases). V was trimmed by 5 bases and J by 1 base, leaving 14 bases between them. Germline assignment: CDR1 KGHSH and CDR2 LQKENI. This CDR3 has 16 amino acids. DNA for the CDR3: TGTGCCAGCTCAGTGAAAAGACAGGAGAACACCGGGGAGCTGTTTTTT. This sequence encodes CASSVKRQENTGELFF.

This chain joins TRBV5-1 and TRBJ2-7; D gene unclear. CDR3 length: 14 residues. CDR1 is SGHRS, CDR2 YFSETQ, per germline. V gave up 4 bases and J gave up 0 bases, with 11 bases separating them. The CDR3: CASSSPDRSYEQYF. The CDR3 DNA is TGCGCCAGCAGCAGCCCGGACCGCTCCTACGAGCAGTACTTC.

The rearrangement joins TRBV6-6 to TRBJ2-7; D is uncertain. The germline CDR1 and CDR2 sequences are MNHNY and SVGAGI (reference sequence). The length of the CDR3 is 14 residues. Trimming pared 2 bases from V and 2 bases from J, leaving 10 bases between. CDR3 loop: CASSYRQEPYEQYF. The DNA for the CDR3 is TGTGCCAGCAGTTACAGGCAGGAACCCTACGAGCAGTACTTC.

The rearrangement links TRBV28 to TRBJ1-3; possible D gene TRBD1, 5 bases. Trimming removed 7 bases from V and 1 base from J, with 11 bases in between. This CDR3 is 14 amino acids long. The V gene's germline CDR1 is MDHEN and CDR2 SYDVKM. The CDR3 DNA follows: TGTGCCAGCAAGCAGGGCTTATCTGGAAACACCATATATTTT. Its translation: CASKQGLSGNTIYF.

This chain uses TRBV7-2 with TRBJ2-2; D may be TRBD1 (6 bases). The germline gives CDR1 SGHTA, CDR2 FQGNSA. V was shortened by 5 bases and J by 4 bases, with 14 bases between the two germline ends. The CDR3 length is 15 residues. The chain's CDR3 is CASSRGGAFTGELFF. For the CDR3, the DNA is TGTGCCAGCAGCCGAGGGGGTGCGTTCACCGGGGAGCTGTTTTTT.

J is TRBJ2-2 and V is TRBV5-1, with 8 bases aligning to TRBD1. The CDR3 runs 15 residues. Germline CDR1 and CDR2: SGHRS and YFSETQ. After removal of 2 bases from V and 5 bases from J, the junction contained 5 bases not matched to a gene. The CDR3, as DNA: TGCGCCAGCAGCTTATCGGGACAGGTGACCGGGGAGCTGTTTTTT. Protein product: CASSLSGQVTGELFF.